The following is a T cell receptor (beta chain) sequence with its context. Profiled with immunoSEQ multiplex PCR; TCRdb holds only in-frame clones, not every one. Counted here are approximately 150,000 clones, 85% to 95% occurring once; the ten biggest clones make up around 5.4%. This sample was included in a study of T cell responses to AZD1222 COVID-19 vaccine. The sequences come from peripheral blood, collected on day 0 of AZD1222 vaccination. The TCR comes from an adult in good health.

The CDR3 spells CATSDGVEQYF. The CDR3 DNA is TGTGCCACCAGTGACGGGGTCGAGCAGTACTTC. The chain recombines TRBV24-1 with TRBJ2-7; a possible D gene is TRBD2 (5 bases). The CDR3 extends over 11 amino acids. From germline, CDR1 is KGHDR and CDR2 SFDVKD. Trimming took off 4 bases at V and 6 bases at J, with 6 bases between the two ends.